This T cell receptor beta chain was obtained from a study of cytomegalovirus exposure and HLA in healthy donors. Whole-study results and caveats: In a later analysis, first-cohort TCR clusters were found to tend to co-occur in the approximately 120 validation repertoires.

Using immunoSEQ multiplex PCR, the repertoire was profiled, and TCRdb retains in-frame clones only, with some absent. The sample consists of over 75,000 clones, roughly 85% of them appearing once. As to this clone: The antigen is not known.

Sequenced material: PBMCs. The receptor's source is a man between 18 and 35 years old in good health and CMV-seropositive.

The CDR3 DNA is TGTGCCTGGATACACCCCGGGGACTATGGCTACACCTTC. This gives the protein CAWIHPGDYGYTF. The chain combines TRBV30 with TRBJ1-2; D is unresolved. Trimming pared 4 bases from V and 3 bases from J, leaving 12 bases between. CDR1 is GTSNPN, CDR2 SVGIG, per germline (reference sequence). CDR3 length: 13 residues.